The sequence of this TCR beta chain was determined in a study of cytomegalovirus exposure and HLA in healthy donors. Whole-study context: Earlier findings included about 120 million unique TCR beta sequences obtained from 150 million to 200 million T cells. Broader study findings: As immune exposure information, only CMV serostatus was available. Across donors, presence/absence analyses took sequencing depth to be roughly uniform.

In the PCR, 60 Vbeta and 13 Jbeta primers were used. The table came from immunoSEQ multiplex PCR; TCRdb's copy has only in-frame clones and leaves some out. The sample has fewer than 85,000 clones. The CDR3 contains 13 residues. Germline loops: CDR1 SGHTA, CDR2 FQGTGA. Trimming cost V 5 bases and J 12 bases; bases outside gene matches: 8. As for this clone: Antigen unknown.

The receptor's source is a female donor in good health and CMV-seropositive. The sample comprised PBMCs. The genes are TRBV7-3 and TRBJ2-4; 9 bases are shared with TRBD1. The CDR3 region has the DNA TGTGCCAGCAGCCCCACCGGGACAGGGACTCAGTACTTC. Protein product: CASSPTGTGTQYF.